The rows below give T cell receptor beta chains drawn from one sample of a study of radiation and T cells in renal cell carcinoma. TCRdb keeps only in-frame clones here, not all; method: immunoSEQ multiplex PCR. Of more than 8,000 clones listed, roughly 68% are singletons. Sequenced here: tumor tissue, sampled from a patient whose treatment was nephrectomy without radiotherapy. These TCRs come from a man in his sixties with renal cell carcinoma. Both conserved end residues are part of each CDR3. Each record gives: V gene, clone size, J gene, D gene, CDR3 DNA, CDR3 protein. A D gene is named only where the DNA matches it firmly. Size is stated for part of the rows, as once, few or many counts, or as a class when the clone is expanded.

TRBV11-2	-	TRBJ1-1	-	TGTGCCAGCAAGTTACAGGTCCTGAACACTGAAGCTTTCTTT	CASKLQVLNTEAFF
TRBV7-6	-	TRBJ1-6	-	TGTGCCAGCAGTAGGGACTGGGGGGAATCACCCCTCCACTTT	CASSRDWGESPLHF
TRBV30	-	TRBJ2-1	TRBD2	TGTGCCTGGAGTGTGGGACTAGCCAATGAGCAGTTCTTC	CAWSVGLANEQFF
TRBV5-1	-	TRBJ2-2	-	TGCGCCAGCAGCCCTGCTAGACAATCCGGGGAGCTGTTTTTT	CASSPARQSGELFF
TRBV6-6	-	TRBJ1-6	TRBD1	TGTGCCAGCAGTTCCCCTACAGGGGTGATCTACTTT	CASSSPTGVIYF
TRBV28	-	TRBJ2-3	-	TGTGCCAGCAGCCCCCCCCTTACCGGGACTAGCACAGATACGCAGTATTTT	CASSPPLTGTSTDTQYF
TRBV19	-	TRBJ2-7	-	TGTGCCAGTAGTATACAGGGGACCCTCTACGAGCAGTACTTC	CASSIQGTLYEQYF
TRBV6-1	-	TRBJ1-4	-	TGTGCCAGCAGGGACCCTGCAACTAATGAAAAACTGTTTTTT	CASRDPATNEKLFF
TRBV13	-	TRBJ2-7	-	TGTGCCAGCAGAGCGACACCCGGGCAGGGGACCTACGAGCAGTACTTC	CASRATPGQGTYEQYF
TRBV11-2	-	TRBJ1-1	-	TGTGCCAGCAGCTCTACTACTGGGGGAACTGAAGCTTTCTTT	CASSSTTGGTEAFF
TRBV4-1	few	TRBJ2-1	TRBD1	TGCGCCAGCAGGACCCGGACAGGGGCAAACAATGAGCAGTTCTTC	CASRTRTGANNEQFF
TRBV28	-	TRBJ1-1	TRBD1	TGTGCCAGCAGTTTAGGGGACAGATTGAACACTGAAGCTTTCTTT	CASSLGDRLNTEAFF
TRBV4-3	-	TRBJ1-4	-	TGCGCCAGCAGTCAAGAGGTCAGGGAAAAACTGTTTTTT	CASSQEVREKLFF
TRBV6-1	-	TRBJ1-1	-	TGTGCCAGCAGTGATTCCGAGACACTTGAAGCTTTCTTT	CASSDSETLEAFF
TRBV5-6	-	TRBJ1-4	-	TGTGCCAGCAGCTCGGGAAGGGGAGAAAAACTGTTTTTT	CASSSGRGEKLFF
TRBV7-3	large	TRBJ2-7	-	TGTGCCAGCAGCTTAAGTGGGGATACCTACGAGCAGTACTTC	CASSLSGDTYEQYF
TRBV6-4	few	TRBJ2-3	TRBD2	TGTGCCAGCAGCCCCCAGCGGGGGAGCACAGATACGCAGTATTTT	CASSPQRGSTDTQYF
TRBV2	-	TRBJ1-4	TRBD1	TGTGCCAGCAGTAGGAACGCGGTAGGACAGGTCAATGAAAAACTGTTTTTT	CASSRNAVGQVNEKLFF
TRBV18	-	TRBJ2-1	-	TGTGCCAGCTCACCACCGGCGGCTTCGAGCTCCTACAATGAGCAGTTCTTC	CASSPPAASSSYNEQFF
TRBV6-1	-	TRBJ2-1	TRBD2	TGTGCCAGCAGTGGACTAGCGGGAGGGAACTACAATGAGCAGTTCTTC	CASSGLAGGNYNEQFF
TRBV5-1	-	TRBJ2-2	TRBD2	TGCGCCAGCAGCCTTGGACTAGCGGGAATGGTTGGGGAGCTGTTTTTT	CASSLGLAGMVGELFF
TRBV11-3	once	TRBJ1-2	-	TGTGCCAGCAGCCACAGAGGACAGCTCTCCTACACCTTC	CASSHRGQLSYTF
TRBV5-1	-	TRBJ2-1	-	TGCGCCAGCAGCTTCGGACGGAGCTCCTACAATGAGCAGTTCTTC	CASSFGRSSYNEQFF
TRBV5-4	-	TRBJ2-1	TRBD1	TGTGCCAGCAGTCCGACAGGGGAGTCCTACAATGAGCAGTTCTTC	CASSPTGESYNEQFF
TRBV30	few	TRBJ1-3	-	TGTGCCTGGAGTTGGGATGGTGGAAACACCATATATTTT	CAWSWDGGNTIYF
TRBV7-2	-	TRBJ1-5	-	TGTGCCAGCAGACCAGGGGCTAATCAGCCCCAGCATTTT	CASRPGANQPQHF
TRBV7-2	-	TRBJ2-3	-	TGTGCCAGCAGCTTCGGGACATCCCCGCGCACAGATACGCAGTATTTT	CASSFGTSPRTDTQYF
TRBV7-6	-	TRBJ2-7	TRBD2	TGTGCCAGCAGCCCTACTAGCGGGGGAACCTACGAGCAGTACTTC	CASSPTSGGTYEQYF
TRBV7-8	-	TRBJ1-4	-	TGTGCCAGCAGCTTTGATAGCTTACTCCCTGAAAAACTGTTTTTT	CASSFDSLLPEKLFF
TRBV5-6	-	TRBJ1-2	TRBD1	TGTGCCAGCAGCTGGGGGACAGGGGGCAGTTATGGCTACACCTTC	CASSWGTGGSYGYTF
TRBV11-3	-	TRBJ2-5	-	TGTGCCAGCAGCCCTGGGATGGGCAGGGAAGAGACCCAGTACTTC	CASSPGMGREETQYF
TRBV5-8	-	TRBJ2-1	-	TGTGCCAGCAGCTCCTTGGCCACCAGACTGCTTTGGGATGAGCAGTTCTTC	CASSSLATRLLWDEQFF
TRBV5-4	-	TRBJ2-7	-	TGTGCCAGCAGCTTAGACTTCTCCTACGAGCAGTACTTC	CASSLDFSYEQYF
TRBV27	-	TRBJ1-2	-	TGTGCCAGCAGTTTATTGAGGGAAGGGGGCTACACCTTC	CASSLLREGGYTF
TRBV7-8	-	TRBJ2-5	-	TGTGCCAGCAGCCCTGACTATCACAAAGAGACCCAGTACTTC	CASSPDYHKETQYF
TRBV11-2	-	TRBJ1-1	TRBD1	TGTGCCAGCAGCCTTGCCCCGGGACAGAGTGAAGCTTTCTTT	CASSLAPGQSEAFF
TRBV18	few	TRBJ1-1	-	TGTGCCAGCTCCCCAATGGGGGAAGGGACTGAAGCTTTCTTT	CASSPMGEGTEAFF
TRBV7-2	-	TRBJ2-3	TRBD2	TGTGCCAGCAGCTCCCCACTAGCGGGGTACACAGATACGCAGTATTTT	CASSSPLAGYTDTQYF
TRBV5-4	-	TRBJ1-2	-	TGTGCCAGCAGCTTGGACGGGGCTCTCGACTATGGCTACACCTTC	CASSLDGALDYGYTF
TRBV15	-	TRBJ1-2	-	TGTGCCACCAGCGGGCCCCGGGGGGAGGGCTACACCTTC	CATSGPRGEGYTF